This TCR beta chain was profiled in a study of STAT5B mutations in CD4+ large granular lymphocyte leukemia. Data came from immunoSEQ multiplex PCR; TCRdb stores just in-frame clones and leaves some out. The sample consists of about 37,000 clones, nearly 90% of them appearing once. The CDR3 sequence is 15 residues long. Germline lookup yields CDR1 MGHRA and CDR2 YSYEKL. The V end was cut by 0 bases, the J end by 7 bases, with 16 bases between. This clone was detected a few times. V gene TRBV4-1 combines with J gene TRBJ2-7, with D perhaps matching TRBD2 (5 bases). The receptor was isolated from a human donor in good health. Sequencing used CD4+ T cells from blood buffy coats. CDR3 DNA sequence: TGCGCCAGCAGCCAAGATAGAGCGGCGACGGGAGAGCAGTACTTC. Protein product: CASSQDRAATGEQYF.